This T cell receptor beta chain was captured in a study of cytomegalovirus exposure and HLA in healthy donors. Broader study findings: Listed as cytomegalovirus-associated were more than 150 TCR beta chains.

With respect to this clone: Its antigen is not known.

Produced via immunoSEQ multiplex PCR; TCRdb's table is partial and in-frame only. The table lists 200,000 or so clones, just over 90% of them singletons. This CDR3 is built from 16 residues. V shed 1 base, J shed 7 bases, and the junction held 11 bases outside the gene matches. Germline loops: CDR1 SQVTM, CDR2 ANQGSEA. This sequence was found in a woman younger than 35 in good health and CMV-seronegative. The V and J genes are TRBV29-1 and TRBJ2-7; 12 bases line up with TRBD1. Sample: PBMCs. The CDR3 region is CSVEGLPGQGAFEQYF. CDR3 nucleotide sequence: TGCAGCGTTGAAGGTCTACCGGGACAGGGGGCCTTTGAGCAGTACTTC.